This T cell receptor beta chain was found in a study of blood T cells in healthy people across ages. Study summary: Template switching caught about one barcoded beta molecule for each two T cells. Study-wide results and caveats: In long-lived donors, naive CD4+ cell counts and diversity exceeded those of aged donors.

Then a second PCR, running roughly 7 to 11 cycles, was carried out with a sample-barcoded 5' primer and a J-beta primer mix. All cDNA molecules were each tagged by a template-switch adaptor with 12 random nucleotides. TCRdb used MiXCR to reprocess the 5' RACE reads, holding one entry per CDR3 protein. The table includes roughly 410,000 distinct CDR3 sequences, about 49% detected once. There are a few counts of this clonotype. The antigen is not known. Roughly 10 milliliters of peripheral blood were drawn from each donor. The sequenced sample consisted of blood. The receptor's source is a man aged 55 to 70 in good health.

CDR3 coding DNA: TGCGCCAGCACCTTTAACACAGATACGCAGTATTTT. This encodes CASTFNTDTQYF. The V call is TRBV10-2, the J call TRBJ2-3; D is undetermined. Germline lookup yields CDR1 WSHSY and CDR2 SAAADI. The CDR3 extends over 12 amino acids. Trimming left V 7 bases short and J 2 bases short, with 7 bases between.